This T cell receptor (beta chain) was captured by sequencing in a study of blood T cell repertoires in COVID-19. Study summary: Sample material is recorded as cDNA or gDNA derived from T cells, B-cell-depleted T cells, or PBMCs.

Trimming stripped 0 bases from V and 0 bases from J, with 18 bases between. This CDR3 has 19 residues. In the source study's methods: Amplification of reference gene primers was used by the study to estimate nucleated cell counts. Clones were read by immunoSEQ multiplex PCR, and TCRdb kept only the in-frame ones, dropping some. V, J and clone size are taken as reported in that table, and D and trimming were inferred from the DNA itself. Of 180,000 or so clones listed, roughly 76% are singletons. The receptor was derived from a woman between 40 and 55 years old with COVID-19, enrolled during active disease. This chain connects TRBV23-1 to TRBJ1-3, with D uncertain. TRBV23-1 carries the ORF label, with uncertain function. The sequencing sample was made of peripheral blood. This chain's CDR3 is CASSQSFQIFPSSGNTIYF. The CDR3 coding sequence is TGCGCCAGCAGTCAATCTTTTCAGATTTTCCCCTCCTCTGGAAACACCATATATTTT.